This TCR beta chain was captured in a study of T cells in Graves' hyperthyroidism and ophthalmopathy. General observations from the study: Prediction of ophthalmopathy progression came a median around 6 months pre-onset. Ophthalmopathy cases were set apart from stable hyperthyroidism by a 13 V-J model.

Amplification of TCR beta CDR3 regions was performed using RNA transcripts as template. The HTBI primer set drove a first-round RT-PCR of the TCR CDR3. In TCRdb, the multiplex PCR reads were re-called with MiXCR into one record per CDR3 protein. This table has roughly 740,000 distinct CDR3 sequences, about 16% appearing once. About this clonotype: The antigen is unknown.

Patients aged 18 to 65 had newly diagnosed hyperthyroidism that had lasted under 2 months. Trimming pared 2 bases from V and 4 bases from J, leaving 21 bases between. This CDR3 spans 17 amino acids. Germline V gene sequence: CDR1 SEHNR, CDR2 FQNEAQ (reference sequence). The TCR originated in a man aged 18 to 30 with Graves' hyperthyroidism. The sequenced sample consisted of blood. V is TRBV7-9 and J is TRBJ2-7, with D perhaps TRBD1 or TRBD2 (7 bases each). CDR3 protein: CASSLSSGEGANYEQYF. The DNA for the CDR3 is TGTGCCAGCAGCTTAAGCTCCGGGGAGGGGGCGAATTACGAGCAGTACTTC.